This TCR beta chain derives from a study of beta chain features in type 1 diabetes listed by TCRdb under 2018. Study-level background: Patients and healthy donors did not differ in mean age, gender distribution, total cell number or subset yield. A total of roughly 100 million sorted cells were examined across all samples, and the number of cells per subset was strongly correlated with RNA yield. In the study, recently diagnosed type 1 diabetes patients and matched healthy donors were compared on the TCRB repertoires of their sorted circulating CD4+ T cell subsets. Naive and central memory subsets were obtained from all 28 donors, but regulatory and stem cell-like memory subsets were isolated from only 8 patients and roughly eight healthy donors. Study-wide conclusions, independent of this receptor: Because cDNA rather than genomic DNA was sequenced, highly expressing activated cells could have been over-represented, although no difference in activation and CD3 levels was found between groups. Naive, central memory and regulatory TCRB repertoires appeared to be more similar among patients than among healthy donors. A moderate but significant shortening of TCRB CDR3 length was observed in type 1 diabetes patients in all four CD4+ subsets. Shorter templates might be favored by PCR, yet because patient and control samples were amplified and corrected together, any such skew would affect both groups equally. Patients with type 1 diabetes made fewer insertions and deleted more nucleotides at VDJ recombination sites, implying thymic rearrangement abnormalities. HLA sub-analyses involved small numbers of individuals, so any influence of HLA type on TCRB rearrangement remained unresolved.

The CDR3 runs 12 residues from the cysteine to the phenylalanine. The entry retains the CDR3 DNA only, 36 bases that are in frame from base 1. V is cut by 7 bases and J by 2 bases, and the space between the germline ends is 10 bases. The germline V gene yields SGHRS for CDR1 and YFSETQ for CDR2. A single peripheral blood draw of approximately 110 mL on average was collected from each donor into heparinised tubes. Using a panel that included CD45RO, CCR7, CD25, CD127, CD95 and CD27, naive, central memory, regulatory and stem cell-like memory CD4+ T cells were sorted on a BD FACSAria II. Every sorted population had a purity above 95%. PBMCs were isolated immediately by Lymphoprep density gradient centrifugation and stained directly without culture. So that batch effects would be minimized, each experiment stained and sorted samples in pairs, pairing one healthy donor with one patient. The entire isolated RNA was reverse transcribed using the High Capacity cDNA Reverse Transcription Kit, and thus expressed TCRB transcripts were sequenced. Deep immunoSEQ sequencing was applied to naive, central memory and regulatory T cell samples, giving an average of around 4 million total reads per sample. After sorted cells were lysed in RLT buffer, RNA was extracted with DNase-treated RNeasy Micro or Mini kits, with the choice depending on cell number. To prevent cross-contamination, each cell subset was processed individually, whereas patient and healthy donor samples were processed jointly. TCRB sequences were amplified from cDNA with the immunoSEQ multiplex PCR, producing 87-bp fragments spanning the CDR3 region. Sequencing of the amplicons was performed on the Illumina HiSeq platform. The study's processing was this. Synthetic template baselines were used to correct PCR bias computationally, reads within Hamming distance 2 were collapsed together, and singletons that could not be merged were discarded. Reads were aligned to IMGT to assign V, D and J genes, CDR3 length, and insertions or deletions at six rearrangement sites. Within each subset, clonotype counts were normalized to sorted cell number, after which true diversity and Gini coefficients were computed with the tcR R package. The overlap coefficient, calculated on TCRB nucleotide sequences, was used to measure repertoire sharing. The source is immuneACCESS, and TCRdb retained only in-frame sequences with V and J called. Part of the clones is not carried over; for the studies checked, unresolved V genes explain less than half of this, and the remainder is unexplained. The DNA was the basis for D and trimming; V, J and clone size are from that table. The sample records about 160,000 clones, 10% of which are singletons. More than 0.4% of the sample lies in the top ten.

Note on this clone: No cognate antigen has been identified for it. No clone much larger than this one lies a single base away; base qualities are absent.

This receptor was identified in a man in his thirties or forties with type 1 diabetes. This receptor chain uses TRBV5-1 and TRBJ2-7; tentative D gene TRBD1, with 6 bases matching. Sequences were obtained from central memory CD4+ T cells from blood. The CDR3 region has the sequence CASAGQTYEQYF. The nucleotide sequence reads TGCGCCAGCGCCGGACAGACCTACGAGCAGTACTTC.